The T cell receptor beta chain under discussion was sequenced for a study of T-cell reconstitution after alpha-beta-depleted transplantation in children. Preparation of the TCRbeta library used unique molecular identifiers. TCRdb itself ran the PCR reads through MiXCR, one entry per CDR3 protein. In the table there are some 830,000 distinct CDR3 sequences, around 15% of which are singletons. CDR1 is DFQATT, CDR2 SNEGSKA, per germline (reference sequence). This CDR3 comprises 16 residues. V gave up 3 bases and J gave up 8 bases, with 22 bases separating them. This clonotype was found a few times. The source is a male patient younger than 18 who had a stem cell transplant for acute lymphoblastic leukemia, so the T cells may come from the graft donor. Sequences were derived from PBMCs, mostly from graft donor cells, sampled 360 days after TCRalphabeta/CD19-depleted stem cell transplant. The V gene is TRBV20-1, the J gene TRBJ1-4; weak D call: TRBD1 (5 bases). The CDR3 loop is CSASRAGTSWSEKLFF. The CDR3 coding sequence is TGCAGTGCTAGCAGGGCAGGGACCTCTTGGTCGGAAAAACTGTTTTTT.